This T cell receptor (beta chain) was captured in a study of shared clonotypes between healthy human individuals. Overall study results and limits: Naive subsets usually exceeded memory subsets in estimated richness.

As to this clone: What it binds is unknown.

Profiling relied on immunoSEQ multiplex PCR, and the TCRdb table lists in-frame clones only, not all of them. The sample yields roughly 2.1 million clones, approximately 94% seen once. The CDR3 extends over 14 amino acids. V was cut by 1 base and J by 0 bases, with 6 bases left in between. CDR1 and CDR2 (germline): LGHNA, YSLEER. Naive CD8 isolation took CD45RO-negative cells positively selected for CCR7 and excluded terminally differentiated effector memory CD45RA+ cells. The clonotype was recovered from a man younger than 30 in good health. Some clones in this sample may be carry-over from other donors' samples. This chain links TRBV4-3 with TRBJ1-1, with D hard to call. The sequenced sample was naive CD8+ T cells from PBMCs. The CDR3 protein is CASSQGEVNTEAFF. The CDR3, as DNA: TGCGCCAGCAGCCAAGGGGAGGTGAACACTGAAGCTTTCTTT.